Listed below are T cell receptor beta chains from one sample, sequenced in a study of CD8 T cells in Susac syndrome. TCRdb passed the immunoSEQ multiplex PCR reads through MiXCR, listing each CDR3 protein once. Counted here are 150,000 or so distinct CDR3 sequences, roughly 95% occurring once; the ten biggest clones make up roughly 0.15%. The sequencing input was CD4+ T cells from PBMCs. These receptors were taken from a human donor with Susac syndrome. The CDR3 runs from the conserved cysteine through the conserved F or W. The order of the fields is CDR3 DNA, CDR3 protein, V gene, J gene, clone size, D gene. A D gene is named only where the DNA matches it firmly. Some rows have no size entry. The others give once, few or many, or a class for an expanded clone.

cdr3_nt: TGCAGTGCTAGCTATTCCCTCTCTGGAAACACCATATATTTT
cdr3_aa: CSASYSLSGNTIYF
v_call: TRBV20-1
j_call: TRBJ1-3
clone_size: -
d_call: -

cdr3_nt: TGCAGTGTCCGCGGAGTCTCGGGAGAGACCCAGTACTTC
cdr3_aa: CSVRGVSGETQYF
v_call: TRBV20-1
j_call: TRBJ2-5
clone_size: -
d_call: -

cdr3_nt: TGCGCCAGCAGCCAAGCCGGGACTCGCAACAATGAGCAGTTCTTC
cdr3_aa: CASSQAGTRNNEQFF
v_call: TRBV4-3
j_call: TRBJ2-1
clone_size: -
d_call: -

cdr3_nt: TGTGCCAGCAGCGCACGGGGGACAGGTGATATCGTTGAGCAGTTCTTC
cdr3_aa: CASSARGTGDIVEQFF
v_call: TRBV9
j_call: TRBJ2-1
clone_size: -
d_call: TRBD1

cdr3_nt: TGTGCCAGCAGCCAAGTTATTCCAGCGGGGAGGGAGGAGACCCAGTACTTC
cdr3_aa: CASSQVIPAGREETQYF
v_call: TRBV3-1
j_call: TRBJ2-5
clone_size: -
d_call: TRBD2

cdr3_nt: TGTGCCACCGACAGCCTCAATCAGCCCCAGCATTTT
cdr3_aa: CATDSLNQPQHF
v_call: TRBV19
j_call: TRBJ1-5
clone_size: -
d_call: -

cdr3_nt: TGTGCCAGCAGTTTTTACGGGGGGGGTAATTCACCCCTCCACTTT
cdr3_aa: CASSFYGGGNSPLHF
v_call: TRBV12-3/TRBV12-4
j_call: TRBJ1-6
clone_size: -
d_call: -

cdr3_nt: TGTGCCAGCAGCGCCGGGGTCGGGGAGCTGTTTTTT
cdr3_aa: CASSAGVGELFF
v_call: TRBV9
j_call: TRBJ2-2
clone_size: -
d_call: -

cdr3_nt: TGTGCCAGCAAGAAGCGGACGAACACCGGGGAGCTGTTTTTT
cdr3_aa: CASKKRTNTGELFF
v_call: TRBV12-3/TRBV12-4
j_call: TRBJ2-2
clone_size: -
d_call: -

cdr3_nt: TGCAGTGCTAGAGGGGGCGCGGAGGGCACTGAAGCTTTCTTT
cdr3_aa: CSARGGAEGTEAFF
v_call: TRBV20-1
j_call: TRBJ1-1
clone_size: -
d_call: -

cdr3_nt: TGTGCCAGCAGCTCCCCCCCGACAGGGCGCGAGCAGTACTTC
cdr3_aa: CASSSPPTGREQYF
v_call: TRBV7-9
j_call: TRBJ2-7
clone_size: -
d_call: TRBD1

cdr3_nt: TGTGCCAGCAGCCAAGACCCTGGGCCCGAGACCCAGTACTTC
cdr3_aa: CASSQDPGPETQYF
v_call: TRBV3-1
j_call: TRBJ2-5
clone_size: once
d_call: -

cdr3_nt: TGTGCCAGCAGCTTAGTTCCCCAGCCCTACGAGCAGTACTTC
cdr3_aa: CASSLVPQPYEQYF
v_call: TRBV11-2
j_call: TRBJ2-7
clone_size: -
d_call: -

cdr3_nt: TGTGCCAGCAGCCAAGGGCGGAACTATGGCTACACCTTC
cdr3_aa: CASSQGRNYGYTF
v_call: TRBV3-1
j_call: TRBJ1-2
clone_size: -
d_call: -

cdr3_nt: TGTGCCACCAATCAAGGGTGGCAGGATGAGACCCAGTACTTC
cdr3_aa: CATNQGWQDETQYF
v_call: TRBV9
j_call: TRBJ2-5
clone_size: -
d_call: -

cdr3_nt: TGTGCCAGCAGCCAAGGATCGACAGACGGCTACACCTTC
cdr3_aa: CASSQGSTDGYTF
v_call: TRBV3-1
j_call: TRBJ1-2
clone_size: -
d_call: -

cdr3_nt: TGTGCCAGCAGGACTCTCAACGGGGAGACCCAGTACTTC
cdr3_aa: CASRTLNGETQYF
v_call: TRBV2
j_call: TRBJ2-5
clone_size: once
d_call: -

cdr3_nt: TGTGCCAGCAGGCAAGGGAGTACGCAGTATTTT
cdr3_aa: CASRQGSTQYF
v_call: TRBV12-3/TRBV12-4
j_call: TRBJ2-3
clone_size: -
d_call: -

cdr3_nt: TGTGCCACGACCGGGGGGCCACCAAGGGATGAAAAACTGTTTTTT
cdr3_aa: CATTGGPPRDEKLFF
v_call: TRBV10-3
j_call: TRBJ1-4
clone_size: -
d_call: -

cdr3_nt: TGTGCCAGCCGTCCTGAGGGGGCGCTTTTTGAAGAGACCCAGTACTTC
cdr3_aa: CASRPEGALFEETQYF
v_call: TRBV7-8
j_call: TRBJ2-5
clone_size: -
d_call: TRBD1

cdr3_nt: TGCAGTGCTAGCTCTGACATCCCGTATGGCTACACCTTC
cdr3_aa: CSASSDIPYGYTF
v_call: TRBV20-1
j_call: TRBJ1-2
clone_size: -
d_call: -

cdr3_nt: TGCGCCAGCAGCCAAGAGAGAGGGGCAGGGAGGAGGACCACTGAAGCTTTCTTT
cdr3_aa: CASSQERGAGRRTTEAFF
v_call: TRBV4-3
j_call: TRBJ1-1
clone_size: once
d_call: -

cdr3_nt: TGTGCCAGCAGCGGGCCAAGAGGCTCTGGGGCCAACGTCCTGACTTTC
cdr3_aa: CASSGPRGSGANVLTF
v_call: TRBV9
j_call: TRBJ2-6
clone_size: -
d_call: -

cdr3_nt: TGCAGTGCCTCGGGCCGTGACAATGAGCAGTTCTTC
cdr3_aa: CSASGRDNEQFF
v_call: TRBV20-1
j_call: TRBJ2-1
clone_size: once
d_call: -

cdr3_nt: TGCGCCACCGCGTTGACTAGCGGCTCCTACGAGCAGTACTTC
cdr3_aa: CATALTSGSYEQYF
v_call: TRBV5-1
j_call: TRBJ2-7
clone_size: -
d_call: TRBD2

cdr3_nt: TGTGCCAGCAAGGGGACTGATCATGGCTACACCTTC
cdr3_aa: CASKGTDHGYTF
v_call: TRBV2
j_call: TRBJ1-2
clone_size: -
d_call: -

cdr3_nt: TGTGCCAGTAGTATAAGGGAGAACACTGAAGCTTTCTTT
cdr3_aa: CASSIRENTEAFF
v_call: TRBV19
j_call: TRBJ1-1
clone_size: -
d_call: -

cdr3_nt: TGTGCCAGCAGCCCCCGGGCCTCAAATGAAAAACTGTTTTTT
cdr3_aa: CASSPRASNEKLFF
v_call: TRBV14
j_call: TRBJ1-4
clone_size: -
d_call: -

cdr3_nt: TGTGCCAGCAGTGACGAGGCCTACAATGAGCAGTTCTTC
cdr3_aa: CASSDEAYNEQFF
v_call: TRBV2
j_call: TRBJ2-1
clone_size: -
d_call: -

cdr3_nt: TGCAGTGCTAGCACGCGGGAGGTCCTTGAGACCCAGTACTTC
cdr3_aa: CSASTREVLETQYF
v_call: TRBV20-1
j_call: TRBJ2-5
clone_size: -
d_call: TRBD2

cdr3_nt: TGTGCCAGCAGCGTAGACAATAACTATGGCTACACCTTC
cdr3_aa: CASSVDNNYGYTF
v_call: TRBV9
j_call: TRBJ1-2
clone_size: -
d_call: -

cdr3_nt: TGTGCCAGCAGTTTAGGGATCGAGCAGTTCTTC
cdr3_aa: CASSLGIEQFF
v_call: TRBV12-3/TRBV12-4
j_call: TRBJ2-1
clone_size: few
d_call: -

cdr3_nt: TGCGCCAGCAGCCCGGGGTTTAGTGGGCCCCACAATGAGCAGTTCTTC
cdr3_aa: CASSPGFSGPHNEQFF
v_call: TRBV5-1
j_call: TRBJ2-1
clone_size: -
d_call: -

cdr3_nt: TGCGCCAGCAGCTTGGAAGGCGGGGACACCGGGGAGCTGTTTTTT
cdr3_aa: CASSLEGGDTGELFF
v_call: TRBV5-1
j_call: TRBJ2-2
clone_size: -
d_call: -

cdr3_nt: TGCGCCAGCAGCCAAGGCTTGGGACTGGGAGACATTCAGTACTTC
cdr3_aa: CASSQGLGLGDIQYF
v_call: TRBV4-3
j_call: TRBJ2-4
clone_size: -
d_call: -

cdr3_nt: TGCAGTGCTAGAGGGGGAGGAGAGACCCAGTACTTC
cdr3_aa: CSARGGGETQYF
v_call: TRBV20-1
j_call: TRBJ2-5
clone_size: few
d_call: -

cdr3_nt: TGTGCCAGCAGCTCCACAGGGGGCCTAGCCAAAAACATTCAGTACTTC
cdr3_aa: CASSSTGGLAKNIQYF
v_call: TRBV14
j_call: TRBJ2-4
clone_size: -
d_call: TRBD1

cdr3_nt: TGCAGTGCTAGAGGACCAGGGGTAAATCAGCCCCAGCATTTT
cdr3_aa: CSARGPGVNQPQHF
v_call: TRBV20-1
j_call: TRBJ1-5
clone_size: once
d_call: -

cdr3_nt: TGTGCCAGCAGCGCGCGGGGGTTCGGCACAGATACGCAGTATTTT
cdr3_aa: CASSARGFGTDTQYF
v_call: TRBV9
j_call: TRBJ2-3
clone_size: -
d_call: TRBD2

cdr3_nt: TGTGCCATCAGTGAGTTCCGGGACCGGGGAAATCAGCCCCAGCATTTT
cdr3_aa: CAISEFRDRGNQPQHF
v_call: TRBV10-3
j_call: TRBJ1-5
clone_size: -
d_call: -